This T cell receptor beta chain was recorded in a study of somatic mutations in cytotoxic T cells in rheumatoid arthritis. Study-level information: Collection of patient blood (about 28 ml EDTA) took place right after diagnosis, before any treatment. In some cases, T-cell populations stained with V beta antibodies were flow-sorted at nearly 100% purity, and these included V beta1+ cells sequenced for TCRB.

On this clone itself: Its matching antigen is unknown.

Whole-study findings and limits: The targets (antigens) of the expanded CD8+ clones were not known.

The data were produced by immunoSEQ multiplex PCR, yet TCRdb's version contains in-frame clones alone and is incomplete. The sample shows about 7,100 clones, around three quarters of them seen only once. Material for sequencing was CD8+ T cells sorted from blood. This TCR came from an adult with rheumatoid arthritis.

CDR3 nucleotides: TGTGCCAGCAGCTTGTCGGAGGATCTTGGCACTGAAGCTTTCTTT. Protein product: CASSLSEDLGTEAFF. The gene calls are TRBV7-9 and TRBJ1-1, with D uncertain. This CDR3 is built from 15 residues. Germline CDR1 SEHNR, CDR2 FQNEAQ (reference sequence). The V end lost 3 bases, the J end lost 4 bases, and 15 bases lay between the germline ends.